A single sample is the source of the 3 T cell receptor beta chains below, sequenced in a study of blood T cell repertoires in COVID-19. Only in-frame clones appear in the TCRdb table, and some are missing; sequencing was by immunoSEQ multiplex PCR. The data show around 90,000 clones, roughly nine tenths seen once. The sample was peripheral blood. These TCRs come from a male donor with acute or convalescent COVID-19.

The chain combines TRBV25-1 with TRBJ1-1; D might be TRBD1 (5 bases). The CDR3 spans 13 residues. Germline V gives CDR1 MGHDK, CDR2 SYGVNS. V was trimmed by 8 bases and J by 1 base, leaving 11 bases between them. For the CDR3, the DNA is TGTGCCAGCCAGACAGCGCAGAACACTGAAGCTTTCTTT. The encoded protein is CASQTAQNTEAFF.

The rearrangement links TRBV24-1 to TRBJ2-1; 8 bases agree with TRBD2. Trimming removed 3 bases from V and 8 bases from J; junction bases left unmatched: 20. This CDR3 is 19 amino acids long. Germline CDR1 and CDR2: KGHDR and SFDVKD. The CDR3 sequence: CATSDAPGGRTLRSHEQFF. CDR3 sequence (DNA): TGTGCCACCAGTGATGCCCCGGGAGGGCGGACCCTCCGGTCCCATGAGCAGTTCTTC.

The genes are TRBV7-9 and TRBJ1-6, with 9 bases that match TRBD1. The CDR3 spans 13 residues. The V and J ends lost 2 bases and 16 bases, in that order; junction bases with no gene match: 6. Per germline, CDR1 SEHNR and CDR2 FQNEAQ (reference sequence). In DNA form, the CDR3 reads TGTGCCAGCAGCTTATCGGACAGGGGTGGTCTCCACTTT. It codes for CASSLSDRGGLHF.